This TCR beta chain was profiled in a study of blood T cell repertoires in COVID-19. The J segment lost 6 bases and the V segment lost 5 bases, leaving 12 bases of the junction unmatched. Germline CDR1 SEHNR, CDR2 FQNEAQ (reference sequence). This CDR3 is built from 15 residues. The method was immunoSEQ multiplex PCR; TCRdb's version includes in-frame clones alone and lacks a portion of them. This sample has about 180,000 clones, with approximately 80% found just once. Grouping used clinical history reported by participants in a survey and questionnaire. Exposed enrollees encountered a COVID-19 case at some point within 2 weeks before study entry.

This TCR was sampled from a man in his 60s who had been exposed to COVID-19. The chain employs TRBV7-9 and TRBJ1-1, with 7 nucleotides matching TRBD1. The sequenced sample was PBMCs or T cells enriched from blood (not recorded which). The CDR3 is CASSPIDRVYAEAFF. The CDR3 DNA follows: TGTGCCAGCAGCCCAATCGACAGGGTCTACGCTGAAGCTTTCTTT.